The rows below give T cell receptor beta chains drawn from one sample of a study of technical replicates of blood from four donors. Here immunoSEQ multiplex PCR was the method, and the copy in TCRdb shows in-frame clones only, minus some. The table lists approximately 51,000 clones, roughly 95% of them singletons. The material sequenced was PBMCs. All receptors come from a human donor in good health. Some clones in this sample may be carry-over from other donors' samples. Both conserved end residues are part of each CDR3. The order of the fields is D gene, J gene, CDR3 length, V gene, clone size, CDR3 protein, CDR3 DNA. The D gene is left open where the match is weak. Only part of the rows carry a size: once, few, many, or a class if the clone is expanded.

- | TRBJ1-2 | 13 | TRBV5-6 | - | CASNSGRGYGYTF | TGTGCCAGCAACTCAGGGCGCGGATATGGCTACACCTTC
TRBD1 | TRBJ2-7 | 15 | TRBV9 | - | CASSPRTGSSYEQYF | TGTGCCAGCAGCCCTCGGACAGGAAGCTCCTACGAGCAGTACTTC
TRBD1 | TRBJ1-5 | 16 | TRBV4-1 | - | CASSQADRGVNQPQHF | TGCGCCAGCAGCCAAGCGGACAGGGGGGTCAATCAGCCCCAGCATTTT
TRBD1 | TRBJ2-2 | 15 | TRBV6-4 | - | CASRSGPDRAGELFF | TGTGCCAGCAGGTCCGGCCCCGACAGGGCCGGGGAGCTGTTTTTT
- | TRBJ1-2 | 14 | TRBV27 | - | CASSLSHPGYGYTF | TGTGCCAGCAGTTTATCACACCCCGGGTATGGCTACACCTTC
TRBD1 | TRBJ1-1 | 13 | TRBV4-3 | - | CASSPDRGIRAFF | TGCGCCAGCAGCCCGGACAGGGGAATCAGGGCTTTCTTT
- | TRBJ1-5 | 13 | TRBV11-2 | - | CASSREGNQPQHF | TGTGCCAGCAGCCGAGAGGGCAATCAGCCCCAGCATTTT
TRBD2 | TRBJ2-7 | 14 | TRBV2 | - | CASSQLAQAYEQYF | TGTGCCAGCAGTCAACTAGCGCAAGCCTACGAGCAGTACTTC
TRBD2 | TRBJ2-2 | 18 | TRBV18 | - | CASSPILLAGSNTGELFF | TGTGCCAGCTCACCAATCCTTCTAGCGGGGTCGAACACCGGGGAGCTGTTTTTT
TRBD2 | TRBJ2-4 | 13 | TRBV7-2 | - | CASSNGGGNIQYF | TGTGCCAGCAGCAATGGGGGGGGGAACATTCAGTACTTC
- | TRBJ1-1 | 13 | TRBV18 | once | CASSPQGDTEAFF | TGTGCCAGCTCACCACAGGGAGACACTGAAGCTTTCTTT
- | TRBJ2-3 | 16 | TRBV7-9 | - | CASSLLGGVSTDTQYF | TGTGCCAGCAGCTTATTAGGGGGAGTCAGTACAGATACGCAGTATTTT
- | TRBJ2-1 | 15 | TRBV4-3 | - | CASSQDAGLTLEQFF | TGCGCCAGCAGCCAAGATGCGGGGCTTACCTTAGAGCAGTTCTTC
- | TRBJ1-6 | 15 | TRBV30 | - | CAWTTLSGINSPLHF | TGTGCCTGGACCACCCTTTCAGGCATTAATTCACCCCTCCACTTT
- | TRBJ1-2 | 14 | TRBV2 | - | CASNDLDNNYGYTF | TGTGCCAGCAACGACCTGGACAACAACTATGGCTACACCTTC